The entry below describes one T cell receptor (beta chain). This sample stems from a study of technical replicates of blood from several donors. Germline V gene sequence: CDR1 MNHNS, CDR2 SASEGT. There are 15 residues in the CDR3. The V segment lost 8 bases and the J segment 7 bases; nucleotides outside the gene matches: 9. Sequencing used immunoSEQ multiplex PCR; TCRdb keeps in-frame clones, though not all of them. The table has nearly 80,000 clones, 85% to 95% seen once. The sample consisted of T cells isolated from PBMCs. The chain uses TRBV6-1 and TRBJ1-5, with TRBD1 matching over 12 bases. The clonotype comes from a human donor in good health. The CDR3 nucleotides are TGTGCCAGCTACCGGGACAGGGGGCCAGGGCAGCCCCAGCATTTT. It specifies CASYRDRGPGQPQHF.